The rows below give T cell receptor beta chains drawn from one sample of a study of cytomegalovirus exposure and HLA in healthy donors. Sequencing was performed with immunoSEQ multiplex PCR; in TCRdb, only in-frame clones are kept and a portion is missing. The sample yields tens of thousands of clones, over 85% seen once. The material sequenced was PBMCs. The source is a young woman in good health and CMV-seronegative. CDR3s include the opening cysteine and the closing phenylalanine or tryptophan. A D gene is named only where the DNA matches it firmly. The size of a clone is reported for some rows only, either as once, few or many, or as a class for expanded clones.

TRBJ2-7,-,TRBV6-5,TRBD2,TGTGCCAGCAGTTGGTCACGGACTAGCGGGTTTTACGAGCAGTACTTC,CASSWSRTSGFYEQYF
TRBJ2-5,-,TRBV10-3,-,TGTGCCATCGGATGGGGGGGGCGGGCCCAAGAGACCCAGTACTTC,CAIGWGGRAQETQYF
TRBJ1-1,-,TRBV6-6,-,TGTGCCAGCATCGACGGCCGGGGGGCGGGCTCTGAAGCTTTCTTT,CASIDGRGAGSEAFF
TRBJ1-3,-,TRBV7-9,-,TGTGCCAGCAGGAGCCGGGACACTTCTTCTGGAAACACCATATATTTT,CASRSRDTSSGNTIYF
TRBJ2-7,-,TRBV6-5,TRBD2,TGTGCCAGCAGCCTAAGCGGGGGGGAGTACGAGCAGTACTTC,CASSLSGGEYEQYF
TRBJ2-3,-,TRBV5-6,-,TGTGCCAGCAGCCTGGCTGTTATACAGGGCCTTACAGATACGCAGTATTTT,CASSLAVIQGLTDTQYF
TRBJ2-2,-,TRBV6-5,TRBD1,TGTGCCAGCAGAACCCGACAGGGAACCGGGGAGCTGTTTTTT,CASRTRQGTGELFF
TRBJ2-1,-,TRBV5-1,TRBD1,TGCGCCAGCAGCTTCGCCAGGGGGCCGCGGACCTACAATGAGCAGTTCTTC,CASSFARGPRTYNEQFF
TRBJ1-4,-,TRBV28,-,TGTGCCAGCAGTTTAGTCGCTAATGAAAAACTGTTTTTT,CASSLVANEKLFF
TRBJ2-1,few,TRBV19,TRBD2,TGTGCCAGTAGTATAGGTAGCGGGGCCTACAATGAGCAGTTCTTC,CASSIGSGAYNEQFF
TRBJ1-1,-,TRBV7-2,-,TGTGCCAGCAGCTTATCTCTCCTGTCTGCTTTCTTT,CASSLSLLSAFF
TRBJ1-1,-,TRBV7-3,-,TGTGCCAGCAGCTTATTGGGAGGGAGCACTGAAGCTTTCTTT,CASSLLGGSTEAFF
TRBJ2-2,-,TRBV5-1,-,TGCGCCAGCAGCTTGCATGGGGGCGCCGACACCGGGGAGCTGTTTTTT,CASSLHGGADTGELFF
TRBJ2-5,-,TRBV27,-,TGTGCCAGCAGTCCCTTGGGCAAAGAGACCCAGTACTTC,CASSPLGKETQYF
TRBJ1-2,few,TRBV28,-,TGTGCCAGCAGTTTACAAAACTATGGCTACACCTTC,CASSLQNYGYTF
TRBJ1-1,once,TRBV7-3,-,TGTGCCAGCAGCTTGGACTCGAACACTGAAGCTTTCTTT,CASSLDSNTEAFF
TRBJ2-7,-,TRBV7-3,TRBD2,TGTGCCAGCAGCTCTAGCGGGAGGGTGGACGAGCAGTACTTC,CASSSSGRVDEQYF
TRBJ2-7,medium-sized,TRBV19,TRBD2,TGTGCCAGTAGTTCTTTAGGACTAGCGGGAGTGTCCCTCGAGCAGTACTTC,CASSSLGLAGVSLEQYF
TRBJ1-4,once,TRBV7-2,-,TGTGCCAGCAGCTTATACCGGAGTGAAAAACTGTTTTTT,CASSLYRSEKLFF
TRBJ2-1,-,TRBV6-4,TRBD2,TGTGCCAGCAGCGTACTAGCGGAGGGGGAGCAGTTCTTC,CASSVLAEGEQFF
TRBJ1-5,-,TRBV6-1,TRBD1,TGTGCCAGCAGTGAGGCGGGACAGAGCCGCAATCAGCCCCAGCATTTT,CASSEAGQSRNQPQHF
TRBJ2-7,-,TRBV6-1,-,TGTGCCAGCAGTGACGGGGGTAGGTTAGCTAAAGCCTCCTACGAGCAGTACTTC,CASSDGGRLAKASYEQYF
TRBJ1-1,-,TRBV5-6,TRBD1,TGTGCCAGCAGCTGGGCAGGGGGGAACACTGAAGCTTTCTTT,CASSWAGGNTEAFF
TRBJ2-3,-,TRBV11-3,-,TGTGCCAGCAGCTTAGATCCTTCTAGCACAGATACGCAGTATTTT,CASSLDPSSTDTQYF
TRBJ1-5,-,TRBV7-2,-,TGTGCCAGCAGCTACGACAGTGCCAATCAGCCCCAGCATTTT,CASSYDSANQPQHF
TRBJ1-1,-,TRBV10-1,-,TGCGCCAGCAGTGAGTCGAACAACAGGGATGCTGAAGCTTTCTTT,CASSESNNRDAEAFF
TRBJ1-2,-,TRBV19,-,TGTGCCAGTAGTCCTACTGAGGACTATGGCTACACCTTC,CASSPTEDYGYTF
TRBJ2-3,-,TRBV5-1,TRBD2,TGCGCCAGCAGCCCTCGGACTAGCGGGGGCCTAGATACGCAGTATTTT,CASSPRTSGGLDTQYF
TRBJ2-1,-,TRBV6-1,-,TGTGCCAGCAGTGAAACAGGGGGGGCTTACAATGAGCAGTTCTTC,CASSETGGAYNEQFF
TRBJ2-3,-,TRBV18,-,TGTGCCAGCTCACCGGCCCCCCCTGATACGCAGTATTTT,CASSPAPPDTQYF
TRBJ1-3,-,TRBV28,TRBD1,TGTGCCAGCAGTCTACAGGGGGGAACTGGAAACACCATATATTTT,CASSLQGGTGNTIYF
TRBJ2-1,-,TRBV28,-,TGTGCCAGCAGAACCAGGGACAATGAGCAGTTCTTC,CASRTRDNEQFF
TRBJ2-7,few,TRBV2,TRBD2,TGTGCCAGCAGTGACCGGGAGGGGAAGGACGAGCAGTACTTC,CASSDREGKDEQYF
TRBJ2-3,-,TRBV9,TRBD2,TGTGCCAGCAGCGGGGGACTAGCGGGGGGGCGATGGACAGATACGCAGTATTTT,CASSGGLAGGRWTDTQYF
TRBJ2-6,once,TRBV7-2,-,TGTGCCAGCAGCGCCCGGGCTAGCGCTGGGGCCAACGTCCTGACTTTC,CASSARASAGANVLTF
TRBJ2-1,-,TRBV14,TRBD2,TGTGCCAGCAGCCAAGATCGCGGGACTAGCGGCTACAATGAGCAGTTCTTC,CASSQDRGTSGYNEQFF
TRBJ2-7,-,TRBV28,-,TGTGCCAGCAGTTTATGGCAGGTGGTGGGTCGTTACGAGCAGTACTTC,CASSLWQVVGRYEQYF
TRBJ2-7,-,TRBV27,-,TGTGCCAGCAGTTTAGGGGCAGGTGGTCCCACCTACGAGCAGTACTTC,CASSLGAGGPTYEQYF
TRBJ2-1,-,TRBV28,-,TGTGCCAGCCTTTCGCAGGGCCTCTCCTACAATGAGCAGTTCTTC,CASLSQGLSYNEQFF
TRBJ2-2,medium-sized,TRBV6-5,-,TGTGCCAGCAGTTACTCGAGATATGGGGAGCTGTTTTTT,CASSYSRYGELFF
TRBJ2-3,-,TRBV9,TRBD1,TGTGCCAGCAGCGGCCTGGGACAGGGAAGGGATACGCAGTATTTT,CASSGLGQGRDTQYF
TRBJ1-1,-,TRBV25-1,TRBD1,TGTGCCAGCAGTGCACCCAGACAGGGGGCCACTGAAGCTTTCTTT,CASSAPRQGATEAFF
TRBJ1-2,-,TRBV4-1,TRBD1,TGCGCCAGCAGCCAGGGACAGACTAACTATGGCTACACCTTC,CASSQGQTNYGYTF
TRBJ1-4,once,TRBV5-5,-,TGTGCCAGCAGCCCAAGGGGGACTATCGCAACTAATGAAAAACTGTTTTTT,CASSPRGTIATNEKLFF
TRBJ2-5,-,TRBV6-6,TRBD1,TGTGCCAGCAGTCAAAAGACAGGGATAGAGACCCAGTACTTC,CASSQKTGIETQYF
TRBJ2-2,-,TRBV28,-,TGTGCCAGCAGACTTATAGGGGCCAACACCGGGGAGCTGTTTTTT,CASRLIGANTGELFF
TRBJ1-1,once,TRBV6-6,-,TGTGCCAGCACCATAAACAGGGAGAACACTGAAGCTTTCTTT,CASTINRENTEAFF
TRBJ2-3,-,TRBV10-2,TRBD2,TGCGCCAGCAGTGTCCCTAGGAAGCGGGGGGGCACAGATACGCAGTATTTT,CASSVPRKRGGTDTQYF
TRBJ1-1,-,TRBV11-1,-,TGTGCCAGCAGCACCCGGGGGGTAGAGACTGAAGCTTTCTTT,CASSTRGVETEAFF
TRBJ2-1,-,TRBV7-2,TRBD2,TGTGCCAGCAGCTTAGACTTCGGACTAGCCGGCTCCTACAATGAGCAGTTCTTC,CASSLDFGLAGSYNEQFF
TRBJ1-2,-,TRBV5-1,-,TGCGCCAGCAGCAAAAACCAGGGGAGCGGCTACACCTTC,CASSKNQGSGYTF